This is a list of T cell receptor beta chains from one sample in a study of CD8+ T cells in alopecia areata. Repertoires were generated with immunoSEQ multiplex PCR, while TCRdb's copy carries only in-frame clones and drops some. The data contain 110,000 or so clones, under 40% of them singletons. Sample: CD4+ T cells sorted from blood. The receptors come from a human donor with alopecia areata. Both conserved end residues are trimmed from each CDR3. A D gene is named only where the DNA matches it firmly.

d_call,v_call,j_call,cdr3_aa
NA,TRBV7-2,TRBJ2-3,ASSSVGEADTQY
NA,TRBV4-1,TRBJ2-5,ASSHLRLGFYQETQY
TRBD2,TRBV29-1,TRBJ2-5,SVVGGERWETQY
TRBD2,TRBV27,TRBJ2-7,ASAGTSGYYEQY
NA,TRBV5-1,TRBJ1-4,ASSQNLQGDGEKLF
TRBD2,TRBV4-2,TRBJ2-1,ASSQDSSGTSGTNEQF
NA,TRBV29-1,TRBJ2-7,SVEGGDGDEQY
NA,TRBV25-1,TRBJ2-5,ASSDPSKDGETQY
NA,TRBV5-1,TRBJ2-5,ASSLADLETQY
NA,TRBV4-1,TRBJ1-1,ASSQDGRVRGANEAF
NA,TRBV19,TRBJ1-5,ASSGDTGSNQPQH
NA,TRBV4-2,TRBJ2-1,ASSRRQPADEQF
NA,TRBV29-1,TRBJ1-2,SVDVRGYGYT
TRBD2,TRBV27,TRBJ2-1,ASSIAGDIPGNEQF
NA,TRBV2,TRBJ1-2,ASLPTDGYGYT
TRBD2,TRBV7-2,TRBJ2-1,ASSKSSGRRNEQF
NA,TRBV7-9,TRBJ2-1,ASSLQGNEQF
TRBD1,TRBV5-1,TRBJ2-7,ASSLRGQGRDEQY
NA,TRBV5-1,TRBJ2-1,ASSLSVAASYNEQF
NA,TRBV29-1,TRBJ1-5,SVGEGNQPQH
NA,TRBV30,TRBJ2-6,AWSSGANVLT
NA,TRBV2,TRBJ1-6,ATTQGGQSPLH
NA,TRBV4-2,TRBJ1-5,ASSQSGRSGNQPQH
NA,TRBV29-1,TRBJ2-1,SVVRLVSYNEQF
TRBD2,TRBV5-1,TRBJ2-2,ASTLGLAANTGELF
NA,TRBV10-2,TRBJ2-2,ASRDSSNTGELF
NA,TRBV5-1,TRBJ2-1,ASHLGSYGNEQF
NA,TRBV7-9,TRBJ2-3,ASSLRAIRTDTQY
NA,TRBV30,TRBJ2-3,AWSVGGDTQY
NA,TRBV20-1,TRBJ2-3,SAQDGDTQY
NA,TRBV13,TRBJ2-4,ASSLKGRDIQY
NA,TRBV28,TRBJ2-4,ASRQGAGIRY
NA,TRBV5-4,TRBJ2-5,ASSLEASKETQY
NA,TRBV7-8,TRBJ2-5,ASSLGTPQETQY
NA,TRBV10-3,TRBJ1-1,AISPTTTENTEAF
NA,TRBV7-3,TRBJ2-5,ASSLNSQGTQY
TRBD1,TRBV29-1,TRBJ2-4,SATGVTGGIQY
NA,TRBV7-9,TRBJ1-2,ASSPAQTGKINYGYT
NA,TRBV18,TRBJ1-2,ASSPSRQDNYGYT
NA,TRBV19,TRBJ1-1,ASGPVDRNTEAF
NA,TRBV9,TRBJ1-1,ASSVAPGGDAF
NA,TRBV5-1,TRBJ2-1,ASSPYGRMNEQF
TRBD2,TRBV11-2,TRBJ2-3,ASSLAGTDTQY
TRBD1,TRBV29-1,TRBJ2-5,SVEGTGEQETQY
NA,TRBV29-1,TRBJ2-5,SVSQHQETQY
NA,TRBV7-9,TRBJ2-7,ASSFGDGEQY
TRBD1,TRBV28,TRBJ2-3,ASSQPGQGADTQY
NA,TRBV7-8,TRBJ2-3,ASSLNRAQDTQY
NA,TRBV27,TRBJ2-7,ASSPSDTYEQY
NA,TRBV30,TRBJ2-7,AWSGRYEQY
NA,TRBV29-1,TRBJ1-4,SVEDRVRTAPAKLF